This T cell receptor (beta chain) was recovered during a study of blood T cells in healthy people across ages. In the study overall: Researchers report that template switching captured about one barcoded beta molecule per two T cells.

Per sample, no less than 5 micrograms of total RNA were extracted. Findings and limits, study-wide: Comparison with aged donors showed that long-lived donors had more naive CD4+ cells and higher diversity.

Then a second PCR, running roughly 7 to 12 cycles, was carried out with a sample-barcoded 5' primer and a J-beta primer mix. TCRdb reprocessed the 5' RACE reads with MiXCR, giving one entry per CDR3 protein. The table includes over 1.5 million distinct CDR3 sequences, around half detected once. This clonotype was detected many times. Its specificity is not known. The sequence was collected from a woman in her thirties or forties in good health. The sequencing input was blood.

The CDR3 bases are TGCAGTGCTAGATCCCCCGACATTCAGTACTTC. This translates into CSARSPDIQYF. The gene calls are TRBV20-1 and TRBJ2-4; D is ambiguous. V was clipped by 2 bases and J by 8 bases, with 7 bases between them. This CDR3 is 11 amino acids long. Per the germline V gene, CDR1 is DFQATT and CDR2 is SNEGSKA (reference sequence).